The 6 T cell receptor beta chains reported below all come from one sample, sequenced in a study of T cell changes during pregnancy in multiple sclerosis. Repertoires were generated with immunoSEQ multiplex PCR, while TCRdb's copy carries only in-frame clones and drops some. The table records approximately 93,000 clones, approximately 90% of them present only once. The sample here was peripheral blood, taken in the first trimester of pregnancy. Receptors originate from a female donor in good health, enrolled as a control in a pregnancy study.

V and J are TRBV27 and TRBJ1-2; 7 nucleotides line up with TRBD1. The CDR3 spans 15 residues. V trimming: 8 bases; J trimming: 7 bases; junction bases outside the gene matches: 16. Germline CDR1 is MNHEY and CDR2 is SMNVEV (reference sequence). The CDR3 region is CASRRQGGSKRGYTF. CDR3 DNA: TGTGCCAGCCGCCGACAGGGCGGGTCTAAGCGTGGCTACACCTTC.

V usage is TRBV5-8 and J usage is TRBJ1-6; 7 nucleotides agree with TRBD1. The CDR3 has 16 amino acids. The germline gives CDR1 SGHTS, CDR2 YDEGEE. Trimming took 0 bases from V and 6 from J; bases not matched to a gene: 6. CDR3 DNA: TGTGCCAGCAGCTTGGCCCCTCGACAGGGTAATTCACCCCTCCACTTT. It specifies CASSLAPRQGNSPLHF. The full variable domain, in which reference TRBV5-8 and TRBJ1-6 provide the parts outside the CDR3, is EAGVTQSPTHLIKTRGQQATLRCSPISGHTSVYWYQQALGLGLQFLLWYDEGEERNRGNFPPRFSGRQFPNYSSELNVNALELEDSALYLCASSLAPRQGNSPLHFGNGTRLTVT.

The chain employs TRBV6-6 and TRBJ1-2; D gene ambiguous. CDR1 is MNHNY, CDR2 SVGAGI, per germline (reference sequence). Trimming took off 6 bases at V and 4 bases at J, with 9 bases between the two ends. CDR3 size: 12 residues. CDR3 nucleotide sequence: TGTGCCAGCAGCGGTTACGGCTATGGCTACACCTTC. Translating it yields CASSGYGYGYTF.

The chain's CDR3 is CASSAIGGPYGYTF. CDR3 sequence (DNA): TGTGCCAGCAGTGCCATTGGGGGCCCCTATGGCTACACCTTC. The chain has TRBV27 and TRBJ1-2; weak D call: TRBD1 (6 bases). Germline V CDR1 and CDR2: MNHEY, SMNVEV (reference sequence). Trimming took 5 bases from V and 4 from J, leaving 14 bases between them. The CDR3 consists of 14 residues.

This clone was picked up a small number of times. As DNA, the CDR3 is TGTGCCAGCAGTTTGGGACAGGGGTACGGCTACACCTTC. It yields the protein CASSLGQGYGYTF. The chain is built from TRBV27 and TRBJ1-2, with TRBD1 matching 10 bases. The CDR3 extends over 13 amino acids. Germline assignment: CDR1 MNHEY and CDR2 SMNVEV (reference sequence). After removal of 3 bases from V and 8 bases from J, the junction contained 3 bases not matched to a gene.

This clone appeared a single time. The V and J genes are TRBV6-1 and TRBJ1-2; D is ambiguous. The CDR3 has 13 amino acids. V lost 10 bases, J lost 4 bases, and 16 bases lay in between. Germline CDR1 is MNHNS and CDR2 is SASEGT. CDR3 loop: CATQTKTFYGYTF. CDR3 DNA: TGTGCCACCCAGACAAAAACCTTCTATGGCTACACCTTC.